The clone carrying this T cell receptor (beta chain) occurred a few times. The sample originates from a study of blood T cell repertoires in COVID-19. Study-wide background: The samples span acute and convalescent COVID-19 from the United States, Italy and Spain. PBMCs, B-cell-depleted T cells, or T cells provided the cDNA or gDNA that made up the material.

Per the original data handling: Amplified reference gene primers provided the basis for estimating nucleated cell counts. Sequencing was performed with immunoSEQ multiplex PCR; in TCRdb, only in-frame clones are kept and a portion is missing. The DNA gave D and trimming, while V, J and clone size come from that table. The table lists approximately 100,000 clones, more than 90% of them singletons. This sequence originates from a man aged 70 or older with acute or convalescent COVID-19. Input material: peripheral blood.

The DNA of the CDR3 is TGTGCCAGTAGTCAAGGGACTAGTTCTTCCTCTGAGTACTTC. Protein sequence: CASSQGTSSSSEYF. The genes are TRBV19 and TRBJ2-7, with 8 bases fitting TRBD2. Germline CDR1 and CDR2: LNHDA and SQIVND (reference sequence). V trimming: 5 bases; J trimming: 11 bases; junction bases outside the gene matches: 14. This CDR3 region has 14 residues.